The clone carrying this T cell receptor (beta chain) has only a few counts. Its matching antigen is unknown. The data derive from a study of regulatory T cells in long-lasting Graves disease. Study-wide points: Whereas about a thousand public clonotypes were shared by new patients, persistent patients shared more, at roughly 3,000. TCR diversity was lower in persistent Graves' patients than in newly diagnosed ones. The researchers studied only peripheral blood, not thyroid tissue.

The time point here: newly diagnosed GD, antithyroid drugs for less than 3 months. Extracted RNA from PBMCs served as the source of the TCR library. HTBI primers from iRepertoire and Arm-PCR of CDR3 regions yielded the TCR beta libraries. TCRdb ran MiXCR on the multiplex PCR reads and lists one entry per CDR3 protein. The repertoire has fewer than 550,000 distinct CDR3 sequences, about 16% of them found once; the top ten carry 25%. These data were also reused for a study on T cells in Graves' hyperthyroidism and ophthalmopathy.

The origin of this receptor is a woman aged 35-65 years with Graves disease. The input for sequencing was peripheral blood mononuclear cells (PBMCs), taken at new diagnosis, from a patient treated with antithyroid drugs.

This chain's CDR3 is CASSIFEGPLSNQPQHF. The DNA for the CDR3 is TGTGCCAGTAGTATATTTGAGGGGCCTCTTAGCAATCAGCCCCAGCATTTT. This sequence joins TRBV19 and TRBJ1-5; D is perhaps TRBD1 (5 bases). Trimming removed 2 bases at V and 0 bases at J, with 14 bases between. The CDR3 extends over 17 amino acids. Germline CDR1 is LNHDA and CDR2 is SQIVND (reference sequence).